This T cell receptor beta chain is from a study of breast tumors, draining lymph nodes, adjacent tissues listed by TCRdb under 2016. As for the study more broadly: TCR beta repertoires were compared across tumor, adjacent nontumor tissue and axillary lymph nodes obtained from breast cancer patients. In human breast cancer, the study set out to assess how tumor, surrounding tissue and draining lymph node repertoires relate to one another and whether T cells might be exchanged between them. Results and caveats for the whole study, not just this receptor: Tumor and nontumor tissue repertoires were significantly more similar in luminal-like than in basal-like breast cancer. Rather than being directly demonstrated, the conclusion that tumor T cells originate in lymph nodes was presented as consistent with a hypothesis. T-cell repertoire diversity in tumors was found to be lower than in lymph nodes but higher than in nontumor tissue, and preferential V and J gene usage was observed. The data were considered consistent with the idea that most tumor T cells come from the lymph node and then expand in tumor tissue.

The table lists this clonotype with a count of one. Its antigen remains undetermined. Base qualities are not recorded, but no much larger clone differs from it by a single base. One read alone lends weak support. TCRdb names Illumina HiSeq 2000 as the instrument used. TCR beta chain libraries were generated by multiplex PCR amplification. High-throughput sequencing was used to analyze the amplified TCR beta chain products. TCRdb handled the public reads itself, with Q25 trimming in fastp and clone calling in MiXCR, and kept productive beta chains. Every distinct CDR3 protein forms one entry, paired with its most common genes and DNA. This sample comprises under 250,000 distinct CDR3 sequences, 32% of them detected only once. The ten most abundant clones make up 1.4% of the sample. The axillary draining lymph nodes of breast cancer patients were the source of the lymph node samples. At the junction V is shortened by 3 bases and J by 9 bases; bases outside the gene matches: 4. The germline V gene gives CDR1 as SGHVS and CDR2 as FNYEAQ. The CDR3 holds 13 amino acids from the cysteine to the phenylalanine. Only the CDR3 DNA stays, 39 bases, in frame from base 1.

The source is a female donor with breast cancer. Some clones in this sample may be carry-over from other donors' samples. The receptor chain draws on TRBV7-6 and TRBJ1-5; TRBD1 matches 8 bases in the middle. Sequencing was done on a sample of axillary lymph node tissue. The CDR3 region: CASSLGDRGPQHF. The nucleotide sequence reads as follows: TGTGCCAGCAGCTTGGGCGACAGGGGGCCCCAGCATTTT. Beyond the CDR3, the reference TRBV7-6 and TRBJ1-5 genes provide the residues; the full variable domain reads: GAGVSQSPRYKVTKRGQDVALRCDPISGHVSLYWYRQALGQGPEFLTYFNYEAQQDKSGLPNDRFSAERPEGSISTLTIQRTEQRDSAMYRCASSLGDRGPQHFGDGTRLSIL.